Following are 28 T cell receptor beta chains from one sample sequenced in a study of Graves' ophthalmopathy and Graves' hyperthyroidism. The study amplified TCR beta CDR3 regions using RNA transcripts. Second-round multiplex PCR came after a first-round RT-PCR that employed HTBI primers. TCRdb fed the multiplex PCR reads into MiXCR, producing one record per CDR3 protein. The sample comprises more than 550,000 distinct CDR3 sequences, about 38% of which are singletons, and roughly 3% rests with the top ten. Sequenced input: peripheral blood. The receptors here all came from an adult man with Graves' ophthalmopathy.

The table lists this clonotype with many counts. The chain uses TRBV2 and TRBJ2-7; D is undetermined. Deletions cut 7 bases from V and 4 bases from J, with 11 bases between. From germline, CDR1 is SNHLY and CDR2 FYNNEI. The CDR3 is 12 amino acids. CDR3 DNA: TGTGCCAGCACCCTAAGGGTTTACGAGCAGTACTTC. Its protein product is CASTLRVYEQYF.

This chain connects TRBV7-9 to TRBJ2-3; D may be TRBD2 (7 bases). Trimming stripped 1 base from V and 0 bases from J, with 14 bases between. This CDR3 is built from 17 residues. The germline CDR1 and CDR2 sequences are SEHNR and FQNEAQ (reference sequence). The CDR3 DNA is TGTGCCAGCAGCTTAGTCGGGGGGCCGTCAAGCACAGATACGCAGTATTTT. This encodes CASSLVGGPSSTDTQYF.

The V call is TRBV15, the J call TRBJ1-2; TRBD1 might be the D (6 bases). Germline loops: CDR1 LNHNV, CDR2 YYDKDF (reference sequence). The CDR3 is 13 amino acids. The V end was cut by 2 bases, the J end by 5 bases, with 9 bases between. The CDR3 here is CATSRWQGYGYTF. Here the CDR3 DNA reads TGTGCCACCAGCAGATGGCAGGGGTATGGCTACACCTTC. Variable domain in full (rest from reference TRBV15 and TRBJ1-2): DAMVIQNPRYQVTQFGKPVTLSCSQTLNHNVMYWYQQKSSQAPKLLFHYYDKDFNNEADTPDNFQSRRPNTSFCFLDIRSPGLGDTAMYLCATSRWQGYGYTFGSGTRLTVV.

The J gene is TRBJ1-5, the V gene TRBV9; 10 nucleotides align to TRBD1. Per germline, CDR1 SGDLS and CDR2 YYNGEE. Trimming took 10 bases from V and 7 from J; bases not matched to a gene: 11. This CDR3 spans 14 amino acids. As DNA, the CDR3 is TGTGCCTGGAGTGTGGGGACAGGGGCCCAGCCCCAGCATTTT. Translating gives CAWSVGTGAQPQHF.

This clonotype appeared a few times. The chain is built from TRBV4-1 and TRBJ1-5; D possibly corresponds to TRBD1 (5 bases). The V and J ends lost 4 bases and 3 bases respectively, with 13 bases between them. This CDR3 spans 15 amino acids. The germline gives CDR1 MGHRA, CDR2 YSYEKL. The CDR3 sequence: CASSPGEGTNQPQHF. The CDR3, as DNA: TGCGCCAGCAGCCCCGGGGAGGGGACCAATCAGCCCCAGCATTTT.

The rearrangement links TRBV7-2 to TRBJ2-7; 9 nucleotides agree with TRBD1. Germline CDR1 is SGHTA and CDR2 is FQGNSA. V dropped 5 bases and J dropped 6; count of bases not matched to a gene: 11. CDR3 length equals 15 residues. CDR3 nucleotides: TGTGCCAGCAGCGTTGAAGCGGGGACAGGGACCGAGCAGTACTTC. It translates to CASSVEAGTGTEQYF.

CDR3 in amino acids: CASSLLGAAGPQHF. Here the CDR3 DNA reads TGTGCCAGCAGCTTATTAGGGGCAGCGGGACCCCAGCATTTT. The gene calls are TRBV7-2 and TRBJ1-5; TRBD1 is a possible D gene (5 bases). Trimming left V 2 bases short and J 10 bases short, with 15 bases between. From germline, CDR1 is SGHTA and CDR2 FQGNSA. The CDR3 has 14 amino acids.

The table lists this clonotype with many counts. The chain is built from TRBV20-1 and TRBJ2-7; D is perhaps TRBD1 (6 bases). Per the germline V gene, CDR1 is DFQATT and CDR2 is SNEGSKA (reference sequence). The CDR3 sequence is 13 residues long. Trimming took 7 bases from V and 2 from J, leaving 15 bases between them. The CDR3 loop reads CSVKTGYTYEQYF. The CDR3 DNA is TGCAGTGTTAAAACAGGGTATACCTACGAGCAGTACTTC.

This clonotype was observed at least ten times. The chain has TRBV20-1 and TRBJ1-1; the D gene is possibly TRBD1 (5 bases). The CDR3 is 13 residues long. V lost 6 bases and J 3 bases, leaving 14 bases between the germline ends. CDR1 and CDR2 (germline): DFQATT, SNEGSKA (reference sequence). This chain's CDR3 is CSARGPTDTEAFF. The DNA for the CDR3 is TGCAGTGCGAGGGGTCCTACGGACACTGAAGCTTTCTTT.

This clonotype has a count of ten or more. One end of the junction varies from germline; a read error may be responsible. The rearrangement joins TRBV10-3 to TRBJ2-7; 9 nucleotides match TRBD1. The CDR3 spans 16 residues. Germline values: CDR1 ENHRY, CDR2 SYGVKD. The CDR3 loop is CASSYSRQGEGYEQYF. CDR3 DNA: TGTGCCAGCAGTTACTCCCGACAGGGGGAAGGCTACGAGCAGTACTTC.

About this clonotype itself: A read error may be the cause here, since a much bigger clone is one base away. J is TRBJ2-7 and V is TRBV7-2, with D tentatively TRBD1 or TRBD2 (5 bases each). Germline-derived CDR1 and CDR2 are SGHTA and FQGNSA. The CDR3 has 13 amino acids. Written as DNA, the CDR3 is TGTGCCAGTAGTTCGCGGAGGCTTGTGGGGCAGTGCTTC. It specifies CASSSRRLVGQCF.

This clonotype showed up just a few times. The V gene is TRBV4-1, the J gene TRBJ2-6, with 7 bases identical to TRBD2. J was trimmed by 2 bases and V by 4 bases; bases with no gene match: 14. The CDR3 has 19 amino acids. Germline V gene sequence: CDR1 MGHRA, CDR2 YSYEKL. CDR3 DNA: TGCGCCAGCAGCCCCCCGGGTTGGGCGGGAGTTACTGGGGCCAACGTCCTGACTTTC. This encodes CASSPPGWAGVTGANVLTF.

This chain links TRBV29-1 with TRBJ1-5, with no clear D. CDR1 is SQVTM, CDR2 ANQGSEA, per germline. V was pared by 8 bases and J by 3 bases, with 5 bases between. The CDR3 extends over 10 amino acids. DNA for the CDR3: TGCAGCATCACCAATCAGCCCCAGCATTTT. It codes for CSITNQPQHF.

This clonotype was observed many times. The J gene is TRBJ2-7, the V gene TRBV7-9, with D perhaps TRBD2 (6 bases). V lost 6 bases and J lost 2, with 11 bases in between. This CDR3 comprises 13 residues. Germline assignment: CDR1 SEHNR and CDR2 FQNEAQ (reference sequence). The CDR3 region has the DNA TGTGCCAGCAGGGGAGGAATTCCCTACGAGCAGTACTTC. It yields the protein CASRGGIPYEQYF.

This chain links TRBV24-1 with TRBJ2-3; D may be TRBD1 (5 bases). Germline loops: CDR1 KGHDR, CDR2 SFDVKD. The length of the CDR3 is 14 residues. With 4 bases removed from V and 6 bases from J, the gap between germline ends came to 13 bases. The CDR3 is CATSDKRGQDTQYF. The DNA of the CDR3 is TGTGCCACCAGTGACAAAAGGGGTCAGGATACGCAGTATTTT.

In DNA form, the CDR3 reads TGTGCCATCAGCAGGGACAGTAACGAGCAGTACTTC. Encoded protein: CAISRDSNEQYF. The chain carries TRBV10-3 and TRBJ2-7, with 7 bases that match TRBD1. The CDR3 covers 12 residues. Trimming at V came to 6 bases and at J to 5 bases, leaving 4 bases not matched to a gene. The germline CDR1 and CDR2 sequences are ENHRY and SYGVKD.

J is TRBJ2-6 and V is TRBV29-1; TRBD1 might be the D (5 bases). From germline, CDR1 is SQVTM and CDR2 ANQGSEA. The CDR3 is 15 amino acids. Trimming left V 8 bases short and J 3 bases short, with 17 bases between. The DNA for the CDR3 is TGCAGCCTCGGTGGGGCAGGGTTTGGGGCCAACGTCCTGACTTTC. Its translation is CSLGGAGFGANVLTF.

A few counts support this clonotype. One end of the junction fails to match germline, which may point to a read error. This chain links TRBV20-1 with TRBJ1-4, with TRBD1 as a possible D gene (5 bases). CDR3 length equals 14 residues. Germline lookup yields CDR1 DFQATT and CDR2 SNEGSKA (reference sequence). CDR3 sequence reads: CSARGQQLNEKLFF. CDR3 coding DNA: TGCAGCGCTAGGGGTCAGCAGTTAAATGAAAAACTGTTTTTT.

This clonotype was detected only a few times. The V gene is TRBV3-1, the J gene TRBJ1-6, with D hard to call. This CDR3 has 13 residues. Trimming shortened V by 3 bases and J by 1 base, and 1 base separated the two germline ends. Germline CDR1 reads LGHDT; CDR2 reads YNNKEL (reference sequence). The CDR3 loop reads CASSQSYNSPLHF. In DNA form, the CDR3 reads TGTGCCAGCAGCCAGTCCTATAATTCACCCCTCCACTTT.

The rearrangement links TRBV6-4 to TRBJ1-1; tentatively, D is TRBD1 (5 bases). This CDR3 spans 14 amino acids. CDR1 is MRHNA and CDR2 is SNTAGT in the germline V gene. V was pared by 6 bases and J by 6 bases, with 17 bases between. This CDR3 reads CASSSGTGMAEAFF. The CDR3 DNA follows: TGTGCCAGCAGCTCCGGGACGGGGATGGCTGAAGCTTTCTTT.

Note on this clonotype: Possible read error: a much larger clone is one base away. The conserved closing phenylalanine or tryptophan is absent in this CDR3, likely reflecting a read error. The chain's CDR3 is CASSQDHVEQVITEAFL. DNA for the CDR3: TGTGCCAGCAGCCAAGATCATGTAGAACAGGTTATTACTGAAGCTTTCCTT. V and J are TRBV14 and TRBJ1-1; possible D gene TRBD1, 5 bases. V lost 0 bases and J lost 5, with 19 bases in between. CDR1 is SGHDN and CDR2 is FVKESK in the germline V gene. The CDR3 contains 17 residues.

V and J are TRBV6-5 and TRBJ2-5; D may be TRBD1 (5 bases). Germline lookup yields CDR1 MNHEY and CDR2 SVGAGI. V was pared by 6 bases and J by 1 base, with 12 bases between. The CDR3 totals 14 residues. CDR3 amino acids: CASSRLGPQETQYF. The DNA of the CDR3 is TGTGCCAGCAGCCGGTTGGGGCCCCAAGAGACCCAGTACTTC.

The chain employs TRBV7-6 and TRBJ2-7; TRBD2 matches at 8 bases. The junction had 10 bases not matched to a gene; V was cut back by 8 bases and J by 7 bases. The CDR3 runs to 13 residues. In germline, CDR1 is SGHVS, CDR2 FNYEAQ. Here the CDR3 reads CASGPRPGGEQYF. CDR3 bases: TGTGCCAGCGGCCCGAGGCCGGGAGGGGAGCAGTACTTC.

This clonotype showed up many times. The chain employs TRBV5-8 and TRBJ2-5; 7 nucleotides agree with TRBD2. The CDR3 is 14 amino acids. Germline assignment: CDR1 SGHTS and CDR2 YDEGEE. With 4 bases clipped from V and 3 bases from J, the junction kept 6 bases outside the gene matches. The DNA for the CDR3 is TGTGCCAGCAGCCCCGGGACTACCGAAGAGACCCAGTACTTC. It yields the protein CASSPGTTEETQYF.

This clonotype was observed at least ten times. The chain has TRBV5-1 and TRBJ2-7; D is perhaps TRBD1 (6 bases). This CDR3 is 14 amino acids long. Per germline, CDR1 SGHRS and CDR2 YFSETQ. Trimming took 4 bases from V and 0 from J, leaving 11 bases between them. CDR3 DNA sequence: TGCGCCAGCAGCCCTGGGGGCCTCTCCTACGAGCAGTACTTC. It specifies CASSPGGLSYEQYF.

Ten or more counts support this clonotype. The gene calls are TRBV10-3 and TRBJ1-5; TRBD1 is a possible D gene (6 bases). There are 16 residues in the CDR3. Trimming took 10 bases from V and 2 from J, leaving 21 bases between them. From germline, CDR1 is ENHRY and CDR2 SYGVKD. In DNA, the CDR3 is TGTGCCAGCAACCCCGGGCAGGGGTCGGGCAATCAGCCCCAGCATTTT. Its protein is CASNPGQGSGNQPQHF.

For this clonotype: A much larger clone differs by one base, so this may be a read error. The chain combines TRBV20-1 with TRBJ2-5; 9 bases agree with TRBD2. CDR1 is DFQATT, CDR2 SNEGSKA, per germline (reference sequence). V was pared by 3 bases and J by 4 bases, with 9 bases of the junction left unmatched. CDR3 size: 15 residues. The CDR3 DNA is TGCAGTGCTAGTGTAGGTGTTAGCGGGGGAGAGACCCAGTACTTC. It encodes CSASVGVSGGETQYF.

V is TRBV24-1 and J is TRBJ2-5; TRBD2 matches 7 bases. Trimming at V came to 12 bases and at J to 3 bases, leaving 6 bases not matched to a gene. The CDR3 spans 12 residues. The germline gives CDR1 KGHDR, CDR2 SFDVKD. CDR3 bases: TGTGCCCCTAGGACTAGTGAAGAGACCCAGTACTTC. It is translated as CAPRTSEETQYF.